Listed below are T cell receptor beta chains from one sample, sequenced in a study of cytomegalovirus exposure and HLA in healthy donors. Some clones are missing from TCRdb's copy, which holds only in-frame ones; the method was immunoSEQ multiplex PCR. The data hold about 100,000 clones, with 65% to 90% observed a single time. Sequencing input: PBMCs. The receptor source for this set is a woman aged 18 to 35 in good health and CMV-seronegative. The CDR3 runs from the conserved cysteine through the conserved F or W. Each record gives: D gene, clone size, V gene, J gene, CDR3 protein, CDR3 DNA. The D gene is left open where the match is weak. Some rows mark clone size as missing; the rest say once, few, many or name a class of expanded clone.

d_call: .
clone_size: .
v_call: TRBV7-2
j_call: TRBJ1-4
cdr3_aa: CANSPMGTTNEKLFF
cdr3_nt: TGTGCCAACAGCCCCATGGGCACAACTAATGAAAAACTGTTTTTT

d_call: .
clone_size: .
v_call: TRBV19
j_call: TRBJ1-5
cdr3_aa: CASSTSGTLNQPQHF
cdr3_nt: TGTGCCAGTAGTACCTCCGGGACACTTAATCAGCCCCAGCATTTT

d_call: TRBD1
clone_size: .
v_call: TRBV18
j_call: TRBJ1-1
cdr3_aa: CASSATGLSEAFF
cdr3_nt: TGTGCCAGCTCCGCGACAGGGTTGAGCGAAGCTTTCTTT

d_call: TRBD1
clone_size: .
v_call: TRBV6-5
j_call: TRBJ1-1
cdr3_aa: CARKDSLRGTEAFF
cdr3_nt: TGTGCCCGCAAGGACTCTCTCAGGGGGACTGAAGCTTTCTTT

d_call: TRBD1
clone_size: .
v_call: TRBV27
j_call: TRBJ2-7
cdr3_aa: CASRRTGGAYEQYF
cdr3_nt: TGTGCCAGCAGACGGACAGGGGGGGCCTACGAGCAGTACTTC

d_call: TRBD2
clone_size: once
v_call: TRBV9
j_call: TRBJ2-5
cdr3_aa: CASSILSGSQETQYF
cdr3_nt: TGTGCCAGCAGCATTCTCAGCGGGAGCCAAGAGACCCAGTACTTC

d_call: TRBD1
clone_size: .
v_call: TRBV30
j_call: TRBJ2-2
cdr3_aa: CACRQGKNTGELFF
cdr3_nt: TGTGCCTGCCGACAGGGGAAGAACACCGGGGAGCTGTTTTTT

d_call: TRBD2
clone_size: .
v_call: TRBV7-9
j_call: TRBJ2-7
cdr3_aa: CASSLAGLAGGPASYEQYF
cdr3_nt: TGTGCCAGCAGCTTAGCTGGACTAGCGGGAGGACCAGCTTCCTACGAGCAGTACTTC

d_call: .
clone_size: .
v_call: TRBV19
j_call: TRBJ1-5
cdr3_aa: CASSMRDNQPQHF
cdr3_nt: TGTGCCAGTAGTATGAGGGACAATCAGCCCCAGCATTTT

d_call: .
clone_size: .
v_call: TRBV27
j_call: TRBJ2-6
cdr3_aa: CASSPYDRSSGANVLTF
cdr3_nt: TGTGCCAGCAGTCCCTATGACAGAAGCTCTGGGGCCAACGTCCTGACTTTC

d_call: .
clone_size: .
v_call: TRBV5-1
j_call: TRBJ1-1
cdr3_aa: CASSLDRLAGGSTEAFF
cdr3_nt: TGCGCCAGCAGCTTGGACCGCTTGGCGGGCGGTAGCACTGAAGCTTTCTTT

d_call: .
clone_size: few
v_call: TRBV7-9
j_call: TRBJ1-3
cdr3_aa: CASSFGGNSGNTIYF
cdr3_nt: TGTGCCAGCAGCTTCGGCGGGAACTCTGGAAACACCATATATTTT

d_call: .
clone_size: .
v_call: TRBV18
j_call: TRBJ1-4
cdr3_aa: CASSPGHSNEKLFF
cdr3_nt: TGTGCCAGCTCACCAGGCCACAGTAATGAAAAACTGTTTTTT

d_call: TRBD1
clone_size: .
v_call: TRBV6-5
j_call: TRBJ1-1
cdr3_aa: CASSLRKGGEAEAFF
cdr3_nt: TGTGCCAGCAGTTTGAGAAAAGGGGGCGAAGCTGAAGCTTTCTTT

d_call: TRBD2
clone_size: .
v_call: TRBV28
j_call: TRBJ2-3
cdr3_aa: CASSSPLAGGAATQYF
cdr3_nt: TGTGCCAGCAGCTCCCCGCTAGCGGGGGGGGCCGCTACGCAGTATTTT

d_call: TRBD2
clone_size: .
v_call: TRBV28
j_call: TRBJ2-7
cdr3_aa: CASSFGGSSNEQYF
cdr3_nt: TGTGCCAGCAGTTTCGGCGGGAGTAGCAACGAGCAGTACTTC

d_call: TRBD1
clone_size: .
v_call: TRBV4-3
j_call: TRBJ2-3
cdr3_aa: CASSQGTGVTDTQYF
cdr3_nt: TGCGCCAGCAGCCAAGGGACAGGGGTCACAGATACGCAGTATTTT

d_call: TRBD1
clone_size: few
v_call: TRBV5-1
j_call: TRBJ1-4
cdr3_aa: CASSLGGRGNEKLFF
cdr3_nt: TGCGCCAGCAGCTTGGGGGGCAGGGGGAATGAAAAACTGTTTTTT

d_call: .
clone_size: .
v_call: TRBV7-2
j_call: TRBJ1-2
cdr3_aa: CASSLVVGDYTF
cdr3_nt: TGTGCCAGCAGCTTAGTCGTCGGGGACTACACCTTC

d_call: .
clone_size: few
v_call: TRBV5-6
j_call: TRBJ1-2
cdr3_aa: CASSPPGGMEGYGYTF
cdr3_nt: TGTGCCAGCAGCCCCCCGGGAGGGATGGAAGGCTATGGCTACACCTTC

d_call: TRBD1
clone_size: few
v_call: TRBV19
j_call: TRBJ2-7
cdr3_aa: CATGPRDSSSYEQYF
cdr3_nt: TGTGCCACCGGGCCCCGGGACAGTAGCTCCTACGAGCAGTACTTC

d_call: TRBD1
clone_size: .
v_call: TRBV18
j_call: TRBJ1-3
cdr3_aa: CASSQAPGQGHGNTIYF
cdr3_nt: TGTGCCAGCTCACAAGCACCGGGACAGGGTCATGGAAACACCATATATTTT

d_call: .
clone_size: .
v_call: TRBV4-3
j_call: TRBJ1-6
cdr3_aa: CASSQDRWQGQSPLHF
cdr3_nt: TGCGCCAGCAGCCAAGATAGGTGGCAGGGGCAGTCACCCCTCCACTTT

d_call: .
clone_size: .
v_call: TRBV7-9
j_call: TRBJ1-5
cdr3_aa: CASRLRVTRFYSNQPQHF
cdr3_nt: TGTGCCAGCAGACTCAGGGTAACGAGATTTTATAGCAATCAGCCCCAGCATTTT

d_call: TRBD2
clone_size: .
v_call: TRBV6-1
j_call: TRBJ2-3
cdr3_aa: CASSELPLASGADTDTQYF
cdr3_nt: TGTGCCAGCAGTGAGCTACCTTTGGCTAGCGGGGCCGACACAGATACGCAGTATTTT

d_call: .
clone_size: .
v_call: TRBV4-1
j_call: TRBJ1-6
cdr3_aa: CASSQGTGENSPLHF
cdr3_nt: TGCGCCAGCAGCCAAGGCACAGGCGAAAATTCACCCCTCCACTTT

d_call: TRBD2
clone_size: once
v_call: TRBV4-2
j_call: TRBJ2-5
cdr3_aa: CASSYLAGEHPDRETQYF
cdr3_nt: TGTGCCAGCAGCTATCTAGCGGGAGAGCACCCTGATAGAGAGACCCAGTACTTC

d_call: .
clone_size: once
v_call: TRBV15
j_call: TRBJ2-3
cdr3_aa: CATSLSDTQYF
cdr3_nt: TGTGCCACCAGTCTGTCAGATACGCAGTATTTT

d_call: .
clone_size: few
v_call: TRBV5-1
j_call: TRBJ2-1
cdr3_aa: CASTDISYNEQFF
cdr3_nt: TGCGCCAGCACCGACATCTCCTACAATGAGCAGTTCTTC

d_call: TRBD1
clone_size: .
v_call: TRBV19
j_call: TRBJ2-7
cdr3_aa: CASSAGQGGIYEQYF
cdr3_nt: TGTGCCAGTAGTGCAGGACAGGGGGGGATCTACGAGCAGTACTTC

d_call: .
clone_size: .
v_call: TRBV2
j_call: TRBJ1-1
cdr3_aa: CASNRVTGTEAFF
cdr3_nt: TGTGCCAGCAATCGTGTGACGGGCACTGAAGCTTTCTTT

d_call: TRBD1
clone_size: .
v_call: TRBV7-9
j_call: TRBJ1-1
cdr3_aa: CASVTPGQLEAFF
cdr3_nt: TGTGCCAGCGTCACCCCGGGACAGTTAGAAGCTTTCTTT

d_call: TRBD2
clone_size: few
v_call: TRBV4-1
j_call: TRBJ2-7
cdr3_aa: CASSQDPSGGNEQYF
cdr3_nt: TGCGCCAGCAGCCAAGATCCTAGCGGGGGGAACGAGCAGTACTTC

d_call: .
clone_size: .
v_call: TRBV6-5
j_call: TRBJ2-7
cdr3_aa: CASRRGTGTSNEQYF
cdr3_nt: TGTGCCAGCAGAAGAGGAACCGGGACTTCGAACGAGCAGTACTTC

d_call: .
clone_size: .
v_call: TRBV6-6
j_call: TRBJ1-5
cdr3_aa: CASSYVQNDQPQHF
cdr3_nt: TGTGCCAGCAGTTACGTACAGAATGATCAGCCCCAGCATTTT

d_call: .
clone_size: .
v_call: TRBV5-1
j_call: TRBJ2-3
cdr3_aa: CASSWSGWGDTDTQYF
cdr3_nt: TGCGCCAGCAGCTGGTCCGGATGGGGGGACACAGATACGCAGTATTTT

d_call: .
clone_size: .
v_call: TRBV7-2
j_call: TRBJ2-7
cdr3_aa: CASSFVIHSYEQYF
cdr3_nt: TGTGCCAGCAGCTTCGTCATACACTCCTACGAGCAGTACTTC

d_call: TRBD2
clone_size: .
v_call: TRBV7-8
j_call: TRBJ2-2
cdr3_aa: CASSSSGLAGSGELFF
cdr3_nt: TGTGCCAGCAGCTCATCGGGACTAGCGGGCTCTGGGGAGCTGTTTTTT

d_call: .
clone_size: .
v_call: TRBV27
j_call: TRBJ2-5
cdr3_aa: CASSLFGGRETQYF
cdr3_nt: TGTGCCAGCAGTTTATTTGGAGGGCGGGAGACCCAGTACTTC

d_call: TRBD1
clone_size: .
v_call: TRBV2
j_call: TRBJ1-2
cdr3_aa: CASSDTDRGREYGYTF
cdr3_nt: TGTGCCAGCAGTGATACGGACAGGGGGCGCGAGTATGGCTACACCTTC

d_call: .
clone_size: .
v_call: TRBV28
j_call: TRBJ2-7
cdr3_aa: CASWGQPAFNYEQYF
cdr3_nt: TGTGCCAGCTGGGGGCAGCCAGCCTTTAATTACGAGCAGTACTTC